This T cell receptor beta chain was identified in a study of blood T cell repertoires in COVID-19. Study summary: The origin of the acute and convalescent COVID-19 samples was the United States, Italy and Spain.

J lost 7 bases, V lost 6 bases, and 8 bases had no gene match. From germline, CDR1 is LNHDA and CDR2 SQIVND (reference sequence). The CDR3 extends over 14 amino acids. In the study's own analysis: From reference gene primer amplification, estimates of nucleated cell counts were derived. TCRdb's table, derived via immunoSEQ multiplex PCR, lists solely in-frame clones and lacks some. The DNA was the basis for D and trimming; V, J and clone size are from that table. This sample has around 480,000 clones, with about 91% found just once. The TCR originated in a woman in her forties or fifties with COVID-19, enrolled during active disease. Sequences were obtained from peripheral blood. The chain couples TRBV19 to TRBJ2-1; 8 nucleotides agree with TRBD2. Written as DNA, the CDR3 is TGTGCCAGTAGCCTCCCGGGACTAGTAAATGAGCAGTTCTTC. The encoded protein is CASSLPGLVNEQFF.